A selection of T cell receptor beta chains follows, all from one sample in a study of cytomegalovirus exposure and HLA in healthy donors. Libraries were prepared by immunoSEQ multiplex PCR; TCRdb keeps only in-frame clonotypes and omits some of them. The table lists over 150,000 clones, roughly four fifths of them singletons. Sequenced: PBMCs. Receptors originate from a woman aged 45-60 years in good health and CMV-seropositive. CDR3s include the opening cysteine and the closing phenylalanine or tryptophan. Each record gives: clone size, J gene, V gene, D gene, CDR3 protein, CDR3 DNA. D genes are given only for firm matches. Size is omitted from some rows. Given values are once, few, many or a class for expanded clones.

clone size: .
J gene: TRBJ2-7
V gene: TRBV2
D gene: .
CDR3 protein: CASCSSRLDKSYEQYF
CDR3 DNA: TGTGCCAGCTGCAGTAGCCGGTTGGATAAGAGTTACGAGCAGTACTTC

clone size: .
J gene: TRBJ2-5
V gene: TRBV9
D gene: .
CDR3 protein: CASSLWDFGTQYF
CDR3 DNA: TGTGCCAGCAGCCTATGGGACTTCGGGACCCAGTACTTC

clone size: .
J gene: TRBJ2-7
V gene: TRBV5-1
D gene: TRBD2
CDR3 protein: CATKPGGDSYEQYF
CDR3 DNA: TGCGCCACTAAACCGGGGGGAGACTCCTACGAGCAGTACTTC

clone size: .
J gene: TRBJ2-1
V gene: TRBV4-1
D gene: .
CDR3 protein: CASSQDRRTYNEQFF
CDR3 DNA: TGCGCCAGCAGCCAAGATCGCAGGACCTACAATGAGCAGTTCTTC

clone size: .
J gene: TRBJ1-1
V gene: TRBV6-5
D gene: .
CDR3 protein: CASNRGRNTEAFF
CDR3 DNA: TGTGCCAGCAACCGAGGGAGGAACACTGAAGCTTTCTTT

clone size: .
J gene: TRBJ1-5
V gene: TRBV30
D gene: .
CDR3 protein: CAWSVRWGRAMDQPQHF
CDR3 DNA: TGTGCCTGGAGTGTACGTTGGGGCAGGGCCATGGATCAGCCCCAGCATTTT

clone size: few
J gene: TRBJ1-5
V gene: TRBV2
D gene: .
CDR3 protein: CASSGHSNQPQHF
CDR3 DNA: TGTGCCAGCAGTGGTCATAGCAATCAGCCCCAGCATTTT

clone size: .
J gene: TRBJ2-3
V gene: TRBV9
D gene: TRBD1
CDR3 protein: CASTSIPGQGSDTQYF
CDR3 DNA: TGTGCCAGCACCAGTATACCGGGACAGGGGTCCGATACGCAGTATTTT

clone size: .
J gene: TRBJ1-5
V gene: TRBV6-1
D gene: .
CDR3 protein: CASSEALRRQPQHF
CDR3 DNA: TGTGCCAGCAGTGAAGCGCTTCGGCGGCAGCCCCAGCATTTT

clone size: .
J gene: TRBJ2-7
V gene: TRBV2
D gene: TRBD1
CDR3 protein: CASQLSGQVIYEQYF
CDR3 DNA: TGTGCCAGCCAACTCTCGGGACAGGTAATCTACGAGCAGTACTTC

clone size: .
J gene: TRBJ2-3
V gene: TRBV7-9
D gene: TRBD2
CDR3 protein: CASSLFSGLTDTQYF
CDR3 DNA: TGTGCCAGCAGCTTATTTAGCGGGCTCACAGATACGCAGTATTTT

clone size: .
J gene: TRBJ1-4
V gene: TRBV7-8
D gene: TRBD1
CDR3 protein: CASSLPGTGEKLFF
CDR3 DNA: TGTGCCAGCAGCCTACCCGGGACAGGGGAAAAACTGTTTTTT

clone size: few
J gene: TRBJ1-1
V gene: TRBV6-1
D gene: .
CDR3 protein: CASSGDMENTEAFF
CDR3 DNA: TGTGCCAGCAGTGGGGACATGGAGAACACTGAAGCTTTCTTT

clone size: .
J gene: TRBJ2-3
V gene: TRBV6-5
D gene: .
CDR3 protein: CASRTGDTQYF
CDR3 DNA: TGTGCCAGCAGGACGGGAGATACGCAGTATTTT

clone size: .
J gene: TRBJ2-1
V gene: TRBV2
D gene: TRBD2
CDR3 protein: CASSEGGGNEQFF
CDR3 DNA: TGTGCCAGCAGTGAAGGGGGGGGCAATGAGCAGTTCTTC

clone size: few
J gene: TRBJ1-1
V gene: TRBV10-3
D gene: .
CDR3 protein: CAIREQNICEAFF
CDR3 DNA: TGTGCCATCAGGGAGCAGAACATCTGTGAAGCTTTCTTT

clone size: once
J gene: TRBJ1-1
V gene: TRBV5-6
D gene: .
CDR3 protein: CASSTAKSGGDTEAFF
CDR3 DNA: TGTGCCAGCAGCACCGCGAAGTCGGGAGGGGACACTGAAGCTTTCTTT

clone size: .
J gene: TRBJ2-1
V gene: TRBV5-6
D gene: TRBD2
CDR3 protein: CASSSLGLADNEQFF
CDR3 DNA: TGTGCCAGCAGCTCGCTCGGACTAGCGGACAATGAGCAGTTCTTC

clone size: .
J gene: TRBJ2-7
V gene: TRBV27
D gene: TRBD2
CDR3 protein: CASSLRAFSGGSSYEQYF
CDR3 DNA: TGTGCCAGCAGTTTACGGGCATTCTCGGGGGGGAGCTCCTACGAGCAGTACTTC

clone size: few
J gene: TRBJ2-5
V gene: TRBV5-4
D gene: TRBD1
CDR3 protein: CASSYDRDQETQYF
CDR3 DNA: TGTGCCAGCAGCTACGACAGGGACCAAGAGACCCAGTACTTC

clone size: .
J gene: TRBJ1-6
V gene: TRBV5-4
D gene: .
CDR3 protein: CASSPNRDRGYNSPLHF
CDR3 DNA: TGTGCCAGCAGTCCTAACAGGGATAGGGGCTATAATTCACCCCTCCACTTT

clone size: once
J gene: TRBJ1-4
V gene: TRBV27
D gene: TRBD1
CDR3 protein: CASSWTGAYNEKLFF
CDR3 DNA: TGTGCCAGCAGTTGGACAGGGGCCTATAATGAAAAACTGTTTTTT